This passage covers 27 T cell receptor beta chains from one sample sequenced in a study of T cell responses to AZD1222 COVID-19 vaccine. The table came from immunoSEQ multiplex PCR; TCRdb's copy has only in-frame clones and leaves some out. The sample includes over 110,000 clones, around 90% of them seen just once. The sample consisted of peripheral blood, taken on day 0 of AZD1222 vaccination. These receptors all stem from an adult in good health.

The chain links TRBV5-4 to TRBJ1-6; TRBD1 matches at 12 bases. Germline V gene lookup returns CDR1 SGHNT and CDR2 YYREEE (reference sequence). The V gene end was trimmed by 5 bases and the J gene end by 7 bases; junction bases not matched to a gene: 7. The CDR3 extends over 16 amino acids. As DNA, the CDR3 is TGTGCCAGCAGTTCCCGGGACAGGGGGCGAAATTCACCCCTCCACTTT. Protein sequence: CASSSRDRGRNSPLHF.

J is TRBJ2-1 and V is TRBV13; D remains ambiguous. V gave up 0 bases and J gave up 0 bases, with 9 bases separating them. Germline-derived CDR1 and CDR2 are PRHDT and FYEKMQ (reference sequence). This CDR3 spans 16 amino acids. CDR3 region: CASSLGFPSSYNEQFF. The DNA of the CDR3 is TGTGCCAGCAGCTTAGGCTTTCCGAGCTCCTACAATGAGCAGTTCTTC.

This clone appeared a single time. V usage is TRBV21-1 and J usage is TRBJ1-1; the table assigns TRBD1, which was not confirmed against the DNA. TRBV21-1 is tagged as a pseudogene. This CDR3 has 16 amino acids. CDR3 sequence: CASSNGRDRECTEAFF. The CDR3, as DNA: TGTGCCAGCAGCAATGGCCGGGACAGGGAGTGTACTGAAGCTTTCTTT.

The V and J genes are TRBV27 and TRBJ1-1; the D is unclear. Germline V gene lookup returns CDR1 MNHEY and CDR2 SMNVEV (reference sequence). V was pared by 1 base and J by 3 bases, with 15 bases between. The CDR3 length is 16 residues. CDR3: CASSLFGVGRDTEAFF. CDR3 coding DNA: TGTGCCAGCAGTTTATTCGGGGTCGGTCGAGACACTGAAGCTTTCTTT.

The chain uses TRBV5-1 and TRBJ1-1; 7 bases are a match to TRBD1. The CDR3 contains 13 residues. V dropped 3 bases and J dropped 1; count of bases not matched to a gene: 0. Germline values: CDR1 SGHRS, CDR2 YFSETQ. CDR3 nucleotide sequence: TGCGCCAGCAGCTACAGGGGGAACACTGAAGCTTTCTTT. Encoded protein: CASSYRGNTEAFF.

The V and J genes are TRBV27 and TRBJ2-7, with D possibly being TRBD1 or TRBD2 (5 bases each). The CDR3 consists of 14 residues. The V and J ends lost 4 bases and 3 bases respectively, with 13 bases between them. CDR1 and CDR2 (germline): MNHEY, SMNVEV (reference sequence). CDR3 amino acids: CASSSPGRDYEQYF. The CDR3 nucleotides read TGTGCCAGCAGTTCGCCAGGGAGAGACTACGAGCAGTACTTC.

This chain uses TRBV7-2 with TRBJ2-5, with no clear D. V was shortened by 1 base and J by 4 bases, with 4 bases between the two germline ends. Germline values: CDR1 SGHTA, CDR2 FQGNSA. This CDR3 is built from 12 residues. CDR3 DNA: TGTGCCAGCAGCTTAGGTACAGAGACCCAGTACTTC. It yields the protein CASSLGTETQYF.

J is TRBJ1-1 and V is TRBV4-2; D is undetermined. Germline V CDR1 and CDR2: LGHNA, YNFKEQ. V lost 2 bases to trimming and J lost 0 bases, with 10 bases between them. The CDR3 has 15 amino acids. In DNA, the CDR3 is TGTGCCAGCAGCCAAACAGATCTCCTGAACACTGAAGCTTTCTTT. This encodes CASSQTDLLNTEAFF.

V gene TRBV14 combines with J gene TRBJ2-7; D could derive from TRBD1 or TRBD2 (5 bases each). This CDR3 is built from 12 residues. Per the germline V gene, CDR1 is SGHDN and CDR2 is FVKESK. Trimming removed 3 bases at V and 6 bases at J, with 9 bases between. The CDR3 nucleotides are TGTGCCAGCAGCCATTCAGGGACCGAGCAGTACTTC. It yields the protein CASSHSGTEQYF.

This rearrangement joins TRBV9 to TRBJ2-2, with 8 bases aligning to TRBD2. Trimming at V came to 4 bases and at J to 6 bases, leaving 8 bases not matched to a gene. This CDR3 has 15 residues. CDR1 and CDR2 (germline): SGDLS, YYNGEE. The CDR3 is CASSSGLVIPGELFF. As DNA, the CDR3 is TGTGCCAGCAGCTCGGGACTAGTTATACCCGGGGAGCTGTTTTTT.

The chain uses TRBV6-1 and TRBJ2-7, with D tentatively TRBD1 or TRBD2 (5 bases each). This CDR3 has 15 residues. CDR1 is MNHNS and CDR2 is SASEGT in the germline V gene. V was shortened by 1 base and J by 8 bases, with 18 bases between the two germline ends. The chain's CDR3 is CASSEGGYAPLQQYF. The DNA of the CDR3 is TGTGCCAGCAGTGAAGGGGGGTACGCGCCCCTCCAGCAGTACTTC.

In regard to this clone: Other DNA sequences in this specimen translate into the identical CDR3. The CDR3 region is CASSLGQGVSTNEKLFF. CDR3 nucleotides: TGCGCCAGCAGCTTGGGACAGGGGGTGTCGACTAATGAAAAACTGTTTTTT. V and J are TRBV5-1 and TRBJ1-4; 9 positions match TRBD1. Germline V gives CDR1 SGHRS, CDR2 YFSETQ. The V and J ends lost 0 bases and 2 bases, in that order; junction bases with no gene match: 5. The CDR3 is made up of 17 amino acids.

This clone was picked up a small number of times. The chain carries TRBV6-5 and TRBJ1-2; 11 nucleotides align to TRBD1. The CDR3 spans 15 residues. J lost 4 bases, V lost 5 bases, and 6 bases had no gene match. CDR1 and CDR2 (germline): MNHEY, SVGAGI. The chain's CDR3 is CASSHRDRGAYGYTF. CDR3 sequence (DNA): TGTGCCAGCAGTCACCGGGACAGGGGGGCCTATGGCTACACCTTC.

The chain carries TRBV5-1 and TRBJ2-3; D is possibly TRBD1 (5 bases). Germline CDR1 is SGHRS and CDR2 is YFSETQ. V lost 0 bases to trimming and J lost 6 bases, with 14 bases between them. This CDR3 comprises 15 residues. The chain's CDR3 is CASSLAGPPIDTQYF. The CDR3 DNA reads TGCGCCAGCAGCTTGGCAGGGCCTCCCATCGATACGCAGTATTTT.

The DNA for the CDR3 is TGTGCCACCAGTAGGAGTAAGGCAGATACGCAGTATTTT. Translated, it gives CATSRSKADTQYF. This chain connects TRBV24-1 to TRBJ2-3; no reliable D call. Germline-derived CDR1 and CDR2 are KGHDR and SFDVKD. This CDR3 is built from 13 residues. V gave up 6 bases and J gave up 4 bases, with 10 bases separating them.

The chain combines TRBV3-1 (or the pseudogene TRBV3-2) with TRBJ2-3; no clear D. This CDR3 has 15 residues. V lost 0 bases to trimming and J lost 10 bases, with 17 bases between them. In germline, CDR1 is LGHDT, CDR2 YNNKEL (reference sequence). The CDR3 reads CASSQDPAGDTPQYF. The CDR3 region has the DNA TGTGCCAGCAGCCAAGATCCCGCTGGGGATACGCCGCAGTATTTT.

The gene calls are TRBV2 and TRBJ2-5; D remains unclear. CDR1 and CDR2 (germline): SNHLY, FYNNEI. Trimming stripped 4 bases from V and 4 bases from J, with 7 bases between. The CDR3 totals 12 residues. CDR3 residues: CASSVRRETQYF. CDR3 coding DNA: TGTGCCAGCAGTGTCCGAAGAGAGACCCAGTACTTC. Based on the CDR3 plus reference TRBV2 and TRBJ2-5, the full variable domain is EPEVTQTPSHQVTQMGQEVILRCVPISNHLYFYWYRQILGQKVEFLVSFYNNEISEKSEIFDDQFSVERPDGSNFTLKIRSTKLEDSAMYFCASSVRRETQYFGPGTRLLVL.

The V gene is TRBV10-3, the J gene TRBJ1-5; 8 nucleotides match TRBD1. From germline, CDR1 is ENHRY and CDR2 SYGVKD. The CDR3 has 14 residues. V lost 9 bases, J lost 4 bases, and 8 bases stayed unmatched. CDR3 in amino acids: CAIDRTGTNQPQHF. CDR3 sequence (DNA): TGTGCCATAGATCGGACAGGGACAAATCAGCCCCAGCATTTT.

This clone appeared a single time. The chain employs TRBV9 and TRBJ2-1; 14 bases agree with TRBD2. CDR1 is SGDLS and CDR2 is YYNGEE in the germline V gene. V lost 0 bases to trimming and J lost 5 bases; unmatched junction nucleotides: 1. The CDR3 length is 16 residues. Here the CDR3 DNA reads TGTGCCAGCAGCGTAGGACTAGCGGGGGGGAACAATGAGCAGTTCTTC. Its translation is CASSVGLAGGNNEQFF.

The CDR3, as DNA: TGTGCCAGCACCCTCAGGATGGGGGGCTCCTACGAGCAGTACTTC. Encoded protein: CASTLRMGGSYEQYF. V is TRBV27 and J is TRBJ2-7, with D perhaps matching TRBD2 (6 bases). This CDR3 is built from 15 residues. Trimming removed 7 bases from V and 0 bases from J, with 16 bases in between. In germline, CDR1 is MNHEY, CDR2 SMNVEV (reference sequence).

The J gene is TRBJ1-2, the V gene TRBV27, with D hard to call. The CDR3 consists of 15 residues. Germline V gene lookup returns CDR1 MNHEY and CDR2 SMNVEV (reference sequence). V was pared by 5 bases and J by 8 bases, with 21 bases between. The CDR3 region has the DNA TGTGCCAGCAGTCTTCACCCTCAGGTCGTATACGGCTACACCTTC. Amino acid sequence: CASSLHPQVVYGYTF.

The rearrangement links TRBV5-1 to TRBJ1-3; D not certain. The V end was cut by 0 bases, the J end by 0 bases, with 7 bases between. This CDR3 comprises 15 residues. Germline assignment: CDR1 SGHRS and CDR2 YFSETQ. CDR3 sequence: CASSLAGNSGNTIYF. For the CDR3, the DNA is TGCGCCAGCAGCTTGGCTGGAAACTCTGGAAACACCATATATTTT.

The genes are TRBV7-2 and TRBJ2-3, with D tentatively TRBD2 (6 bases). This CDR3 region has 17 residues. CDR1 and CDR2 (germline): SGHTA, FQGNSA. The V gene lost 0 bases and the J gene lost 2 bases, with 15 bases spanning the gap. For the CDR3, the DNA is TGTGCCAGCAGCTTAGCGGGGGGAAGTATTCTCACAGATACGCAGTATTTT. Translated: CASSLAGGSILTDTQYF.

The chain employs TRBV11-3 and TRBJ2-5, with D hard to call. V shed 3 bases and J shed 0 bases, with 11 bases lying between them. Germline CDR1 is SGHNT and CDR2 is YENEEA. This CDR3 comprises 15 residues. The CDR3 protein is CASSFLSPYQETQYF. CDR3 sequence (DNA): TGTGCCAGCAGCTTCCTCTCCCCGTACCAAGAGACCCAGTACTTC.

The chain is built from TRBV7-8 and TRBJ2-5; 10 bases map to TRBD1. Germline trimming cut 11 bases from V and 3 bases from J; bases unmatched to any gene: 6. The CDR3 is 13 amino acids. Germline CDR1 is SGHVS and CDR2 is FQNEAQ. The CDR3 nucleotides read TGTGCCGTACGACAGGGGGCAGAAGAGACCCAGTACTTC. Translating gives CAVRQGAEETQYF.

The chain recombines TRBV4-3 with TRBJ1-2; the D is unclear. Germline CDR1 and CDR2: LGHNA and YSLEER. CDR3 length: 15 residues. The V end was cut by 3 bases, the J end by 3 bases, with 14 bases between. CDR3 loop: CASSHPGPSYYGYTF. The CDR3 DNA reads TGCGCCAGCAGCCACCCAGGCCCGTCCTACTATGGCTACACCTTC.

The table lists this clone with a count of one. The CDR3 loop reads CASSVGEETQYF. The CDR3 region has the DNA TGTGCCAGCAGCGTCGGAGAAGAGACCCAGTACTTC. The chain joins TRBV9 to TRBJ2-5; D gene unclear. The V end was cut by 2 bases, the J end by 3 bases, with 5 bases between. The CDR3 has 12 residues. From germline, CDR1 is SGDLS and CDR2 YYNGEE.